One and the same sample provided the 20 T cell receptor beta chains below, sequenced in a study of shared clonotypes between healthy human individuals. The protocol was immunoSEQ multiplex PCR, while the TCRdb copy is restricted to in-frame clones and leaves out a portion. The sample shows 2 million to 2.5 million clones, 85% to 95% of them seen only once. The sample consisted of naive CD4+ T cells from PBMCs. The sample's subset: CD45RA+ positively selected. Receptors were obtained from a man between 18 and 29 years old in good health. Some clones in this sample may be carry-over from other donors' samples.

The J gene is TRBJ2-2, the V gene TRBV7-7; possibly TRBD1 for D (5 bases). The CDR3 is 15 residues long. V lost 5 bases and J 0 bases, leaving 10 bases between the germline ends. Germline lookup yields CDR1 SSHAT and CDR2 FNYEAQ (reference sequence). The CDR3 DNA reads TGTGCCAGCAGCCCCGACAGATCGAACACCGGGGAGCTGTTTTTT. Its protein product is CASSPDRSNTGELFF.

V and J are TRBV7-6 and TRBJ2-7; D is possibly TRBD1 or TRBD2 (5 bases each). This CDR3 contains 16 residues. Germline V gene lookup returns CDR1 SGHVS and CDR2 FNYEAQ. V lost 0 bases and J 3 bases, leaving 15 bases between the germline ends. CDR3 in amino acids: CASSLARVKGSYEQYF. CDR3 in DNA: TGTGCCAGCAGCTTAGCGCGGGTTAAGGGGAGCTACGAGCAGTACTTC. The full variable domain, in which reference TRBV7-6 and TRBJ2-7 provide the parts outside the CDR3, is GAGVSQSPRYKVTKRGQDVALRCDPISGHVSLYWYRQALGQGPEFLTYFNYEAQQDKSGLPNDRFSAERPEGSISTLTIQRTEQRDSAMYRCASSLARVKGSYEQYFGPGTRLTVT.

This chain joins TRBV5-1 and TRBJ1-2; no definite D call. The CDR3 extends over 14 amino acids. CDR1 is SGHRS and CDR2 is YFSETQ in the germline V gene. V was trimmed by 0 bases and J by 8 bases, leaving 14 bases between them. Here the CDR3 reads CASSLDVTGGGYTF. DNA for the CDR3: TGCGCCAGCAGCTTGGACGTAACCGGTGGCGGCTACACCTTC.

The chain carries TRBV28 and TRBJ2-5; 8 bases match TRBD1. TRBJ2-7 explains the end of the DNA better; the J call may be wrong. Germline V CDR1 and CDR2: MDHEN, SYDVKM. CDR3 length equals 17 residues. The CDR3: CASSPPTGRTGLNEQYF. Here the CDR3 DNA reads TGTGCCAGCAGTCCGCCGACGGGCCGGACAGGGCTAAACGAGCAGTACTTC.

V is TRBV6-6 and J is TRBJ1-1; TRBD1 aligns across 9 bases. Germline trimming cut 6 bases from V and 11 bases from J; bases unmatched to any gene: 13. Germline CDR1 MNHNY, CDR2 SVGAGI (reference sequence). The CDR3 has 14 amino acids. The CDR3: CASRPNTGGREAFF. The CDR3 nucleotides are TGTGCCAGCAGACCTAATACAGGGGGCAGGGAGGCTTTCTTT.

J is TRBJ1-1 and V is TRBV28; D gene ambiguous. This CDR3 spans 15 amino acids. Germline V CDR1 and CDR2: MDHEN, SYDVKM. V was cut by 4 bases and J by 4 bases, with 16 bases left in between. CDR3 DNA: TGTGCCAGCAGTTCCCCAGACGTGGGAGGCACTGAAGCTTTCTTT. Protein sequence: CASSSPDVGGTEAFF.

This chain uses TRBV7-3 with TRBJ2-3, with a tentative D call TRBD2 (5 bases). The germline CDR1 and CDR2 sequences are SGHTA and FQGTGA. The CDR3 extends over 15 amino acids. V gave up 1 base and J gave up 0 bases, with 8 bases separating them. For the CDR3, the DNA is TGTGCCAGCAGCTTAAGCGGGCCCAGCACAGATACGCAGTATTTT. The encoded protein is CASSLSGPSTDTQYF.

V gene TRBV19 combines with J gene TRBJ1-1, with a weak D call TRBD1 (6 bases). Germline CDR1 reads LNHDA; CDR2 reads SQIVND (reference sequence). The CDR3 is made up of 15 amino acids. Trimming pared 8 bases from V and 1 base from J, leaving 17 bases between. The CDR3 DNA sequence: TGTGCCAGTTTGAGCCGGGACATAAGGAACACTGAAGCTTTCTTT. It yields the protein CASLSRDIRNTEAFF.

The V call is TRBV27, the J call TRBJ2-3; unclear D gene. The V end was cut by 0 bases, the J end by 4 bases, with 8 bases between. This CDR3 comprises 14 residues. Per germline, CDR1 MNHEY and CDR2 SMNVEV (reference sequence). The CDR3 region has the DNA TGTGCCAGCAGTTTATCGAATACGGCAGATACGCAGTATTTT. Its translation: CASSLSNTADTQYF.

V usage is TRBV27 and J usage is TRBJ1-4; TRBD1 matches at 12 bases. Germline V gene sequence: CDR1 MNHEY, CDR2 SMNVEV (reference sequence). This CDR3 has 15 amino acids. After removal of 8 bases from V and 5 bases from J, the junction contained 6 bases not matched to a gene. In nucleotides, the CDR3 is TGTGCCAGCGCCCGGGACAGGGGGCAAAATGAAAAACTGTTTTTT. Its protein is CASARDRGQNEKLFF.

This clone occurred once. The J gene is TRBJ2-7, the V gene TRBV7-6; no firm D call. The V gene lost 5 bases and the J gene lost 0 bases, with 11 bases spanning the gap. This CDR3 region has 14 residues. Germline V lookup: CDR1 SGHVS, CDR2 FNYEAQ. The CDR3 bases are TGTGCCAGCAGCCCCACTGTCCCCTCCTACGAGCAGTACTTC. Translating gives CASSPTVPSYEQYF.

This chain joins TRBV7-8 and TRBJ1-1, with TRBD1 matching 8 bases. Germline V gene lookup returns CDR1 SGHVS and CDR2 FQNEAQ. CDR3 length: 13 amino acids. With 5 bases clipped from V and 5 bases from J, the junction kept 4 bases outside the gene matches. The CDR3: CASSTYRGTEAFF. Here the CDR3 DNA reads TGTGCCAGCAGCACATACAGGGGGACTGAAGCTTTCTTT.

The chain joins TRBV7-8 to TRBJ1-2; 9 bases are shared with TRBD1. This CDR3 has 13 amino acids. The trim removed 4 bases at V and 6 bases at J, leaving 3 bases unmatched. Germline CDR1 reads SGHVS; CDR2 reads FQNEAQ. The chain's CDR3 is CASSSWTGDGYTF. Written as DNA, the CDR3 is TGTGCCAGCAGCTCATGGACAGGGGATGGCTACACCTTC. Variable domain in full (rest from reference TRBV7-8 and TRBJ1-2): GAGVSQSPRYKVAKRGQDVALRCDPISGHVSLFWYQQALGQGPEFLTYFQNEAQLDKSGLPSDRFFAERPEGSVSTLKIQRTQQEDSAVYLCASSSWTGDGYTFGSGTRLTVV.

As regards this clone: Other DNA sequences in the same sample also yield this CDR3. For the CDR3, the DNA is TGTGCCAGCAGCTTCAGGGAAGGTGAGCAGTTCTTC. Its translation: CASSFREGEQFF. The rearrangement joins TRBV7-2 to TRBJ2-1; possible D gene TRBD1, 5 bases. Germline CDR1 and CDR2: SGHTA and FQGNSA. V was pared by 3 bases and J by 9 bases, with 9 bases between. The CDR3 is made up of 12 amino acids. The full variable domain, completed using reference TRBV7-2 and TRBJ2-1, is GAGVSQSPSNKVTEKGKDVELRCDPISGHTALYWYRQSLGQGLEFLIYFQGNSAPDKSGLPSDRFSAERTGGSVSTLTIQRTQQEDSAVYLCASSFREGEQFFGPGTRLTVL.

This chain connects TRBV29-1 to TRBJ1-2; D remains unclear. This CDR3 is 13 amino acids long. Trimming shortened V by 3 bases and J by 4 bases, and 12 bases separated the two germline ends. CDR1 SQVTM and CDR2 ANQGSEA come from the germline V gene. This CDR3 is CSVEGQAGYGYTF. The CDR3 region has the DNA TGCAGCGTTGAGGGTCAGGCTGGCTATGGCTACACCTTC.

This sequence joins TRBV6-1 and TRBJ2-5; D is uncertain. V shed 6 bases and J shed 5 bases, with 10 bases lying between them. Germline values: CDR1 MNHNS, CDR2 SASEGT. This CDR3 spans 12 amino acids. The CDR3 bases are TGTGCCAGCAGAGAAATCGGCGAGACCCAGTACTTC. Translation: CASREIGETQYF.

J is TRBJ2-6 and V is TRBV6-4; no definite D call. Germline lookup yields CDR1 MRHNA and CDR2 SNTAGT. Trimming left V 4 bases short and J 1 base short, with 2 bases between. This CDR3 has 13 amino acids. The chain's CDR3 is CASSGSGANVLTF. The CDR3 nucleotides read TGTGCCAGCAGTGGTTCTGGGGCCAACGTCCTGACTTTC.

The chain joins TRBV5-8 to TRBJ1-5; D may be TRBD1 (6 bases). The germline gives CDR1 SGHTS, CDR2 YDEGEE. The germline V and J ends were trimmed by 3 bases and 0 bases, with 13 bases remaining between them. The CDR3 has 16 amino acids. The CDR3 region has the DNA TGTGCCAGCAGCTGGGGGGCACTCGGTAGCAATCAGCCCCAGCATTTT. It specifies CASSWGALGSNQPQHF.

The chain carries TRBV28 and TRBJ2-5, with 10 nucleotides matching TRBD2. The ends lost 4 bases at V and 9 bases at J; junction bases unmatched: 14. CDR3 size: 16 residues. Looked up from germline, CDR1 is MDHEN and CDR2 is SYDVKM. This chain's CDR3 is CASSSPSGGPRGAQYF. The CDR3 nucleotides read TGTGCCAGCAGTTCCCCTAGCGGGGGCCCTCGAGGGGCCCAGTACTTC.

This clone was found once. The gene calls are TRBV7-2 and TRBJ2-5; D perhaps matches TRBD2 (5 bases). Trimming took 2 bases from V and 4 from J, leaving 14 bases between them. The CDR3 length is 15 residues. CDR1 is SGHTA and CDR2 is FQGNSA in the germline V gene. This CDR3 is CASSLNNLAGETQYF. The DNA for the CDR3 is TGTGCCAGCAGCTTAAATAATCTAGCCGGAGAGACCCAGTACTTC.